This T cell receptor beta chain was sequenced in a study of beta chain features in type 1 diabetes. Study-wide results and limits: At VDJ recombination sites, type 1 diabetes patients had fewer insertions and more deleted nucleotides. The naive, central memory and Treg TCRB repertoires of patients appeared to be more similar to one another than those of healthy donors.

The germline gives CDR1 SGHTA, CDR2 FQGTGA. The CDR3 runs 15 residues. Trimming at V came to 4 bases and at J to 7 bases, leaving 8 bases not matched to a gene. With regard to this clone: Its antigen is as yet unknown.

Using CD45RO/CCR7/CD25/CD127/CD95/CD27, CD4+ naive, central memory, regulatory and stem cell-like memory cells were sorted. All of the isolated RNA was reverse transcribed, so expressed TCRB transcripts were sequenced. Assay: immunoSEQ multiplex PCR; the TCRdb copy retains only in-frame clones and omits some. The table includes roughly 170,000 clones, about an eighth detected once. The rearrangement links TRBV7-3 to TRBJ2-2, with TRBD1 matching 8 bases. Sequencing used central memory CD4+ T cells from blood. The clonotype was recovered from a woman younger than 35 in good health. This CDR3 is CASSSSTGAGGELFF. In DNA, the CDR3 is TGTGCCAGCAGCTCCTCGACAGGGGCTGGCGGGGAGCTGTTTTTT.